What follows is one T cell receptor (beta chain) and its context. Its antigen is still unknown. These data originate in a study of PD-L1 blockade in urothelial cancer. At the level of the study: Patients started atezolizumab around 2014, 1,200 mg intravenously every 3 weeks. Study outcomes and limitations: Tumor-linked clones in blood grew more by 3 weeks in durable-benefit patients.

Time point defined: peripheral blood 6 weeks after treatment start. Individual patients had between 1 and 8 samples, taken pretreatment and on-treatment. TCRdb keeps only in-frame clones here, not all; method: immunoSEQ multiplex PCR. The sample includes around 50,000 clones, approximately 90% of them seen just once. Germline CDR1 KGHSH, CDR2 LQKENI. Trimming took 3 bases from V and 2 from J, leaving 16 bases between them. The CDR3 loop spans 16 amino acids. The sample in question was PBMCs, obtained around atezolizumab (anti-PD-L1) treatment. This sequence joins TRBV18 and TRBJ2-5; D is possibly TRBD1 (6 bases). This clonotype originated in a man aged 60 to 75 with urothelial cancer. The CDR3 here is CASSPRQVGGQETQYF. CDR3 nucleotides: TGTGCCAGCTCACCCCGACAGGTTGGAGGACAAGAGACCCAGTACTTC.